This entry lists 16 T cell receptor beta chains sequenced from one sample in a study of blood T cells in healthy people across ages. Primers used in a second PCR of roughly 6 to 12 cycles were a sample-barcoded 5' primer and a J-beta primer mix. Using its own MiXCR run on the 5' RACE reads, TCRdb lists one record per CDR3 protein. The table shows hundreds of thousands of distinct CDR3 sequences, with around 36% occurring only once. Sequencing input: blood. These receptors were collected from a man younger than 35 in good health.

The chain combines TRBV20-1 with TRBJ1-3, with D perhaps TRBD1 (6 bases). Trimming took 1 base from V and 1 from J, leaving 11 bases between them. CDR3 length: 15 amino acids. Germline V gives CDR1 DFQATT, CDR2 SNEGSKA (reference sequence). CDR3 sequence: CSARAPQGSGNTIYF. The CDR3 DNA is TGCAGTGCTAGAGCTCCACAGGGATCTGGAAACACCATATATTTT.

This clonotype was counted between two and nine times. The gene calls are TRBV9 and TRBJ1-2; D is perhaps TRBD1 (5 bases). In germline, CDR1 is SGDLS, CDR2 YYNGEE. The CDR3 consists of 15 residues. With 2 bases removed from V and 2 bases from J, the gap between germline ends came to 13 bases. CDR3 amino acids: CASSVTQGVNYGYTF. In DNA form, the CDR3 reads TGTGCCAGCAGCGTCACTCAGGGTGTCAACTATGGCTACACCTTC.

The chain couples TRBV20-1 to TRBJ2-3; 7 bases are a match to TRBD2. Trimming at V came to 5 bases and at J to 2 bases, leaving 7 bases not matched to a gene. The CDR3 runs 14 residues. Germline lookup yields CDR1 DFQATT and CDR2 SNEGSKA (reference sequence). For the CDR3, the DNA is TGCAGTGCTGGGGCCAGCGGGGACACAGATACGCAGTATTTT. The encoded protein is CSAGASGDTDTQYF.

V and J are TRBV18 and TRBJ2-5; possible D gene TRBD2, 6 bases. Germline V lookup: CDR1 KGHSH, CDR2 LQKENI. The CDR3 has 14 residues. Between the trimmed V and J ends, which lost 5 bases and 4 bases, there was a span of 14 bases. CDR3 protein: CASSSSTGGETQYF. The CDR3 DNA reads TGTGCCAGCTCATCCTCGACCGGGGGAGAGACCCAGTACTTC.

The sample holds a few counts of this clonotype. V gene TRBV6-6 combines with J gene TRBJ1-6; D gene unclear. Trimming took 8 bases from V and 7 from J, leaving 15 bases between them. This CDR3 is 14 amino acids long. The V gene's germline CDR1 is MNHNY and CDR2 SVGAGI (reference sequence). The CDR3 reads CASHREPRNSPLHF. Here the CDR3 DNA reads TGTGCCAGCCACCGGGAGCCGCGGAATTCACCCCTCCACTTT.

Note on this clonotype: With a much larger clone just one base away, this may be a read error. This rearrangement joins TRBV5-1 to TRBJ2-1; TRBD2 agrees at 7 bases. V was clipped by 3 bases and J by 6 bases; unmatched bases: 6. This CDR3 comprises 14 residues. Germline CDR1 SGHRS, CDR2 YFSETQ. The CDR3 loop reads CASSWNGGGNEQFF. The CDR3 bases are TGCGCCAGCAGCTGGAACGGCGGGGGCAATGAGCAGTTCTTC.

The CDR3 nucleotides read TGTGCCAGTACCGAGCGAGGACAGGGGTACGAGCAGTACTTC. The encoded protein is CASTERGQGYEQYF. V and J are TRBV12-3 or TRBV12-4 and TRBJ2-7; 9 bases fit TRBD1. The CDR3 spans 14 residues. V shed 9 bases, J shed 4 bases, and the junction held 10 bases outside the gene matches.

V usage is TRBV7-6 and J usage is TRBJ2-1; 7 bases are a match to TRBD1. The CDR3 covers 16 residues. The junction had 6 bases not matched to a gene; V was cut back by 4 bases and J by 0 bases. CDR1 SGHVS and CDR2 FNYEAQ come from the germline V gene. Written as DNA, the CDR3 is TGTGCCAGCAGCTCGACAGGGCAGTCCTCCTACAATGAGCAGTTCTTC. Encoded protein: CASSSTGQSSYNEQFF.

On this clonotype itself: A much larger clone differs from this one at a single base, so this may be a read error. The V and J genes are TRBV4-3 and TRBJ2-3; tentative D call: TRBD1 (6 bases). Between the trimmed V and J ends, which lost 0 bases and 7 bases, there was a span of 23 bases. The germline V gene has CDR1 LGHNA and CDR2 YSLEER. The CDR3 covers 18 residues. This CDR3 reads CASSQESPEQGVGNTQYF. CDR3 in DNA: TGCGCCAGCAGCCAAGAATCACCGGAACAGGGTGTAGGGAATACGCAGTATTTT.

This clonotype was seen a handful of times. The rearrangement joins TRBV28 to TRBJ2-7; D gene unclear. V gave up 7 bases and J gave up 3 bases, with 22 bases separating them. CDR3 length: 16 residues. CDR1 is MDHEN, CDR2 SYDVKM, per germline. In DNA, the CDR3 is TGTGCCAGCACCCCTTCTGGGTCTCCAAAAATCTACGAGCAGTACTTC. Amino acids: CASTPSGSPKIYEQYF.

This clonotype came up a few times. The CDR3 DNA is TGTGCCAGCAGCGTTCTGGCAGAAAAGAACACTGAAGCTTTCTTT. Protein: CASSVLAEKNTEAFF. The rearrangement uses TRBV6-1 and TRBJ1-1; D gene ambiguous. The CDR3 covers 15 residues. Germline CDR1 is MNHNS and CDR2 is SASEGT. The V and J ends lost 6 bases and 1 base respectively, with 15 bases between them.

The chain uses TRBV7-2 and TRBJ1-6; unclear D gene. The CDR3 has 11 amino acids. Trimming cost V 2 bases and J 14 bases, with 7 bases left between them. Germline V gives CDR1 SGHTA, CDR2 FQGNSA. CDR3 nucleotide sequence: TGTGCCAGCAGCTTAAATAGAGCCCTCCACTTT. As protein: CASSLNRALHF.

V gene TRBV2 combines with J gene TRBJ2-7; TRBD2 is a possible D gene (6 bases). The DNA end is a closer match to TRBJ2-5, so the J assignment may be wrong. The germline gives CDR1 SNHLY, CDR2 FYNNEI. CDR3 length: 16 amino acids. CDR3 region: CASSDCSGGYGETQYF. The CDR3, as DNA: TGTGCCAGCAGTGATTGCTCTGGGGGGTACGGGGAGACCCAGTACTTC.

Written as DNA, the CDR3 is TGTGCCAGCAGCCAAACGGGCGAGTCCTACGAGCAGTACTTC. Its protein is CASSQTGESYEQYF. The chain employs TRBV7-2 and TRBJ2-7; D gene uncertain. The germline CDR1 and CDR2 sequences are SGHTA and FQGNSA. Trimming stripped 5 bases from V and 1 base from J, with 12 bases between. The CDR3 consists of 14 residues.

This clonotype has more than one count but fewer than ten. The rearrangement links TRBV7-9 to TRBJ1-6; no firm D call. Germline CDR1 reads SEHNR; CDR2 reads FQNEAQ (reference sequence). Trimming shortened V by 2 bases and J by 7 bases, and 12 bases separated the two germline ends. There are 15 residues in the CDR3. The CDR3 sequence is CASSLRSGRNSPLHF. As DNA, the CDR3 is TGTGCCAGCAGCTTAAGGTCAGGCCGCAATTCACCCCTCCACTTT.

This chain connects TRBV20-1 to TRBJ2-2, with D uncertain. The CDR3 has 13 residues. The V end was cut by 5 bases, the J end by 2 bases, with 9 bases between. Germline V gene sequence: CDR1 DFQATT, CDR2 SNEGSKA (reference sequence). This CDR3 is CSAATVNTGELFF. Here the CDR3 DNA reads TGCAGTGCTGCCACTGTTAACACCGGGGAGCTGTTTTTT.